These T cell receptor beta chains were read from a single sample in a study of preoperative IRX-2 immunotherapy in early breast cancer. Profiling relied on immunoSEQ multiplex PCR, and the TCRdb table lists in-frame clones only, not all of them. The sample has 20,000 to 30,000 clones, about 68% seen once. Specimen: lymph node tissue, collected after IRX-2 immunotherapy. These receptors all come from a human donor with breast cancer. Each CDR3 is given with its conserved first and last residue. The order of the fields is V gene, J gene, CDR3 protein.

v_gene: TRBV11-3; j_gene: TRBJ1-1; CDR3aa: CASSPGGSTMNTEAFF
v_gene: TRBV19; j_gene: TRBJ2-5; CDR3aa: CASTVDRGETQYF
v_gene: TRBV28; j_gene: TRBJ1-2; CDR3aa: CASSFRTGDTNYGYTF
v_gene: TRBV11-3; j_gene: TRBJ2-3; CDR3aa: CASSQTSGSTDTQYF
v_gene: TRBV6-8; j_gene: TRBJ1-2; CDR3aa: CASANPLYGYTF
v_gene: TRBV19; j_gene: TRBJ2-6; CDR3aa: CASSHLTGGKGANVLTF
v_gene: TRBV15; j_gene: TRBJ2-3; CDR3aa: CATSREPDTDTQYF
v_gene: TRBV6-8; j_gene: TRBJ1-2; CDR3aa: CASSVLRQGSNYGYTF
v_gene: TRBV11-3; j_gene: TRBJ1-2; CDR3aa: CASSIPGQGIYTRYGYTF
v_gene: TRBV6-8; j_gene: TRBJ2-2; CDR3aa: CASSRGVTQGTGELFF
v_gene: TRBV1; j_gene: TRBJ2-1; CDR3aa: CASSQEILAGRQFF
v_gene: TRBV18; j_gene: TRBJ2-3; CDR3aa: CASSPGVADTQYF
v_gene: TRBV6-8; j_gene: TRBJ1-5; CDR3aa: CASRSSGFQNQPQHF
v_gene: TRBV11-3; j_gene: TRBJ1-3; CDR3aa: CASSLEGLSGNIIYF
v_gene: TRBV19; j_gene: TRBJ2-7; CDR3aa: CASSISIVSGRKSYEQYF
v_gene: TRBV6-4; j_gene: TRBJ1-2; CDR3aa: CASSLGYGYTF
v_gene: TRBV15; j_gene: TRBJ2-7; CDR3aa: CATSRDGAGTKTLEQYF
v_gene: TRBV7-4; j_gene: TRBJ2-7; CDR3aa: CASSLVAAYEQYF
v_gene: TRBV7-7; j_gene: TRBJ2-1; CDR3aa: CASSLDSNSYNEQFF
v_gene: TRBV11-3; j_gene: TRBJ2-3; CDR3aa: CASSLAGGRAPDTQYF